The 9 T cell receptor beta chains presented below share a single source sample, sequenced in a study of cytomegalovirus exposure and HLA in healthy donors. Amplification used 60 Vbeta primers and 13 Jbeta primers. Produced via immunoSEQ multiplex PCR; TCRdb's table is partial and in-frame only. This table holds 150,000 or so clones, about 83% found once. The sample consisted of PBMCs. The receptors were sampled from a middle-aged man in good health and CMV-seropositive.

The chain employs TRBV28 and TRBJ2-1; TRBD2 agrees at 10 bases. The CDR3 is 15 residues long. Germline V gene sequence: CDR1 MDHEN, CDR2 SYDVKM. After removal of 7 bases from V and 8 bases from J, the junction contained 11 bases not matched to a gene. CDR3 nucleotides: TGTGCCAGCAAGCAGGGGCTAGCGGGAGTCTATGAGCAGTTCTTC. This gives the protein CASKQGLAGVYEQFF.

This chain uses TRBV19 with TRBJ2-1; TRBD2 aligns across 7 bases. In germline, CDR1 is LNHDA, CDR2 SQIVND (reference sequence). The CDR3 is 14 residues long. V lost 0 bases and J lost 14; bases outside the gene matches: 10. CDR3 DNA sequence: TGTGCCAGTAGTATAGATCTGCGAGGGAGGGCTAAGTTCTTC. This gives the protein CASSIDLRGRAKFF.

Notes on this clone: A junction end diverges from the germline sequence, so it may reflect a read error. The chain carries TRBV6-5 and TRBJ1-2; 9 bases fit TRBD1. Germline V gene data show CDR1 as MNHEY and CDR2 as SVGAGI. The CDR3 is 13 residues long. CDR3 in DNA: TGTGCCAGCAGGAACAGGGGGCCCTATAGCTACACCTTC. Translating gives CASRNRGPYSYTF.

There are a few counts of this clone. CDR3 sequence reads: CAGHSISYTEAFF. The CDR3 region has the DNA TGCGCCGGACACAGCATCTCTTACACTGAAGCTTTCTTT. The chain uses TRBV5-1 and TRBJ1-1; weak D call: TRBD1 (5 bases). Germline V gene data show CDR1 as SGHRS and CDR2 as YFSETQ. V gave up 10 bases and J gave up 3 bases, with 16 bases separating them. The CDR3 has 13 residues. The entire variable domain, with the rest obtained from reference TRBV5-1 and TRBJ1-1, is as follows: KAGVTQTPRYLIKTRGQQVTLSCSPISGHRSVSWYQQTPGQGLQFLFEYFSETQRNKGNFPGRFSGRQFSNSRSEMNVSTLELGDSALYLCAGHSISYTEAFFGQGTRLTVV.

The gene calls are TRBV9 and TRBJ2-1; TRBD2 matches at 9 bases. Germline loops: CDR1 SGDLS, CDR2 YYNGEE. This CDR3 has 16 residues. Germline trimming cut 0 bases from V and 6 bases from J; bases unmatched to any gene: 7. The CDR3 is CASSVGKASGTNEQFF. As DNA, the CDR3 is TGTGCCAGCAGCGTAGGGAAGGCTAGCGGGACCAATGAGCAGTTCTTC. The full variable domain, with the rest looked up from reference TRBV9 and TRBJ2-1, is DSGVTQTPKHLITATGQRVTLRCSPRSGDLSVYWYQQSLDQGLQFLIQYYNGEERAKGNILERFSAQQFPDLHSELNLSSLELGDSALYFCASSVGKASGTNEQFFGPGTRLTVL.

The chain carries TRBV7-8 and TRBJ2-7; no clear D. CDR3 length equals 13 residues. CDR1 is SGHVS, CDR2 FQNEAQ, per germline. The V end was cut by 10 bases, the J end by 0 bases, with 13 bases between. This chain's CDR3 is CAITALGSYEQYF. DNA for the CDR3: TGTGCCATCACAGCTTTGGGCTCCTACGAGCAGTACTTC.

This chain joins TRBV27 and TRBJ1-6, with 7 nucleotides matching TRBD1. Germline values: CDR1 MNHEY, CDR2 SMNVEV (reference sequence). The CDR3 spans 16 residues. Trimming at V came to 5 bases and at J to 3 bases, leaving 7 bases not matched to a gene. The CDR3 DNA reads as TGTGCCAGCAGTCGAGCAGGGGGGCACTATAATTCACCCCTCCACTTT. It is translated as CASSRAGGHYNSPLHF.

This sequence joins TRBV13 and TRBJ2-2; D gene ambiguous. The CDR3 runs 14 residues. Germline-derived CDR1 and CDR2 are PRHDT and FYEKMQ (reference sequence). Between the trimmed V and J ends, which lost 5 bases and 4 bases, there was a span of 11 bases. The CDR3 region is CASSIRSATGELFF. The CDR3 DNA follows: TGTGCCAGCAGCATCCGGAGCGCCACCGGGGAGCTGTTTTTT.

The sample holds one count of this clone. The chain combines TRBV18 with TRBJ1-2, with D maybe TRBD1 (5 bases). V was pared by 0 bases and J by 6 bases, with 23 bases between. The CDR3 totals 18 residues. Germline CDR1 reads KGHSH; CDR2 reads LQKENI. The CDR3 DNA follows: TGTGCCAGCTCACCACCATCCATTGGCAGCGCGGGGGGACATGGCTACACCTTC. This encodes CASSPPSIGSAGGHGYTF.